This passage covers 18 T cell receptor beta chains from one sample sequenced in a study of blood T cell repertoires in COVID-19. The repertoire was sequenced with immunoSEQ multiplex PCR; TCRdb's copy has only in-frame clones and lacks some. The profile shows a few hundred thousand clones, roughly 90% of them singletons. The sequenced material came from PBMCs or T cells enriched from blood (not recorded which). These receptors all stem from a woman aged 30 to 39 who had recovered from COVID-19.

The chain couples TRBV7-9 to TRBJ2-3, with TRBD2 matching over 11 bases. This CDR3 spans 16 amino acids. J lost 5 bases, V lost 11 bases, and 15 bases had no gene match. Germline V lookup: CDR1 SEHNR, CDR2 FQNEAQ (reference sequence). The CDR3 protein is CAARGYSGGVGDTQYF. CDR3 nucleotide sequence: TGTGCCGCCCGCGGGTATAGCGGGGGGGTCGGAGATACGCAGTATTTT.

The V and J genes are TRBV9 and TRBJ2-3, with D perhaps matching TRBD1 (5 bases). CDR1 is SGDLS, CDR2 YYNGEE, per germline. CDR3 length: 12 residues. V dropped 3 bases and J dropped 4 bases, with 6 bases sitting between them. CDR3 nucleotide sequence: TGTGCCAGCAGCGGACAGTCAGATACGCAGTATTTT. Translated, it gives CASSGQSDTQYF.

The chain couples TRBV30 to TRBJ1-1; maybe TRBD1 (5 bases). V lost 2 bases and J lost 11, with 18 bases in between. The CDR3 has 13 amino acids. Germline-derived CDR1 and CDR2 are GTSNPN and SVGIG (reference sequence). The DNA of the CDR3 is TGTGCCTGGAGTCCGGGAGTAGGGGTTGAGGCTTTCTTT. It yields the protein CAWSPGVGVEAFF.

The V call is TRBV6-5, the J call TRBJ1-5; D gene ambiguous. The CDR3 has 12 residues. The germline CDR1 and CDR2 sequences are MNHEY and SVGAGI. Trimming cost V 6 bases and J 11 bases, with 14 bases left between them. DNA for the CDR3: TGTGCCAGCAGCGCCGCACAGAAGACCCAGCATTTT. The encoded protein is CASSAAQKTQHF.

The chain has TRBV12-3 or TRBV12-4 and TRBJ1-6; maybe TRBD1 (5 bases). Trimming stripped 7 bases from V and 8 bases from J, with 6 bases between. CDR3 length: 11 amino acids. For the CDR3, the DNA is TGTGCCAGCATCAGGGATTCACCCCTCCACTTT. Translating gives CASIRDSPLHF.

This chain links TRBV15 with TRBJ2-5, with D maybe TRBD1 (6 bases). Germline CDR1 LNHNV, CDR2 YYDKDF (reference sequence). Trimming removed 1 base from V and 4 bases from J, with 13 bases in between. The CDR3 extends over 15 amino acids. The CDR3 protein is CATSRVQGRGETQYF. The CDR3 DNA is TGTGCCACCAGCAGAGTACAGGGTAGGGGAGAGACCCAGTACTTC.

The rearrangement links TRBV4-2 to TRBJ1-2, with 7 positions matching TRBD1. Germline V gene lookup returns CDR1 LGHNA and CDR2 YNFKEQ. This CDR3 is built from 14 residues. The ends lost 4 bases at V and 6 bases at J; junction bases unmatched: 8. The CDR3 region has the DNA TGTGCCAGCAGCCCCACCCGCAGGGGGGATGGCTACACCTTC. It is translated as CASSPTRRGDGYTF.

The sample holds one count of this clone. The V gene is TRBV28, the J gene TRBJ2-7, with a possible D match to TRBD1 (5 bases). Trimming shortened V by 5 bases and J by 0 bases, and 14 bases separated the two germline ends. The V gene's germline CDR1 is MDHEN and CDR2 SYDVKM. The CDR3 spans 15 residues. CDR3 bases: TGTGCCAGCAGTGTCCCGGACACGACCTCCTACGAGCAGTACTTC. Translating it yields CASSVPDTTSYEQYF.

This sequence joins TRBV19 and TRBJ1-2; no reliable D call. This CDR3 region has 17 residues. Germline CDR1 LNHDA, CDR2 SQIVND (reference sequence). The V end was cut by 9 bases, the J end by 3 bases, with 26 bases between. CDR3 in DNA: TGTGCCAGCCGTGGGAGGATGGGATATGTGGGGTACTATGGCTACACCTTC. It translates to CASRGRMGYVGYYGYTF.

The chain uses TRBV7-2 and TRBJ2-1, with 14 positions matching TRBD2. Germline-derived CDR1 and CDR2 are SGHTA and FQGNSA. V shed 3 bases, J shed 8 bases, and the junction held 9 bases outside the gene matches. CDR3 size: 17 residues. The CDR3 nucleotides read TGTGCCAGCAGCTTGAACCCGGGACTAGCGGGAGTCGATGAGCAGTTCTTC. Translating gives CASSLNPGLAGVDEQFF.

This clone was detected only a few times. The V and J genes are TRBV28 and TRBJ1-1; D uncertain. This CDR3 contains 12 residues. V lost 2 bases and J 2 bases, leaving 3 bases between the germline ends. Germline V lookup: CDR1 MDHEN, CDR2 SYDVKM. CDR3 amino acids: CASSLVNTEAFF. The CDR3 nucleotides read TGTGCCAGCAGTTTAGTAAACACTGAAGCTTTCTTT.

V and J are TRBV19 and TRBJ2-7, with D possibly matching TRBD2 (6 bases). Germline values: CDR1 LNHDA, CDR2 SQIVND (reference sequence). The V end was cut by 1 base, the J end by 9 bases, with 7 bases between. The CDR3 contains 11 residues. The CDR3 DNA sequence: TGTGCCAGTAGTATAGGGACTATGCAGTACTTC. It encodes CASSIGTMQYF.

V and J are TRBV19 and TRBJ2-6; no firm D call. Germline values: CDR1 LNHDA, CDR2 SQIVND (reference sequence). The V gene lost 5 bases and the J gene lost 0 bases, with 8 bases spanning the gap. The CDR3 is 15 amino acids. CDR3 sequence reads: CASSSGNSGANVLTF. As DNA, the CDR3 is TGTGCCAGTAGTTCAGGTAACTCTGGGGCCAACGTCCTGACTTTC.

The chain uses TRBV9 and TRBJ2-2; D unresolved. Germline CDR1 and CDR2: SGDLS and YYNGEE. Trimming left V 1 base short and J 8 bases short, with 3 bases between. The CDR3 sequence is 11 residues long. This CDR3 reads CASSVSGELFF. CDR3 nucleotides: TGTGCCAGCAGCGTATCGGGGGAGCTGTTTTTT.

In this sample, this clone turned up once. Other nucleotide sequences from this sample produce the same CDR3. The rearrangement uses TRBV5-1 and TRBJ1-1; no clear D gene. In germline, CDR1 is SGHRS, CDR2 YFSETQ. The CDR3 has 13 amino acids. Between the trimmed V and J ends, which lost 1 base and 2 bases, there was a span of 6 bases. In nucleotides, the CDR3 is TGCGCCAGCAGCTTGACTGCTAACACTGAAGCTTTCTTT. It codes for CASSLTANTEAFF. Looking up the rest from reference TRBV5-1 and TRBJ1-1 gives the full variable domain: KAGVTQTPRYLIKTRGQQVTLSCSPISGHRSVSWYQQTPGQGLQFLFEYFSETQRNKGNFPGRFSGRQFSNSRSEMNVSTLELGDSALYLCASSLTANTEAFFGQGTRLTVV.

J is TRBJ2-7 and V is TRBV2; D not certain. There are 14 residues in the CDR3. Trimming took 1 base from V and 3 from J, leaving 10 bases between them. Germline CDR1 reads SNHLY; CDR2 reads FYNNEI. The CDR3 DNA is TGTGCCAGCAGTGAAGTCGGTAGCAGCTACGAGCAGTACTTC. Amino acid sequence: CASSEVGSSYEQYF.

This clone has just a few counts. The chain carries TRBV5-4 and TRBJ2-1, with D maybe TRBD2 (5 bases). Trimming removed 1 base at V and 7 bases at J, with 9 bases between. The germline gives CDR1 SGHNT, CDR2 YYREEE (reference sequence). The CDR3 is 13 amino acids. CDR3 sequence: CASSLISGNEQFF. The DNA of the CDR3 is TGTGCCAGCAGCTTGATATCGGGAAATGAGCAGTTCTTC.

V is TRBV6-5 and J is TRBJ2-1, with D perhaps matching TRBD1 (5 bases). CDR1 is MNHEY and CDR2 is SVGAGI in the germline V gene. The CDR3 totals 13 residues. The ends were cut back, 5 bases at V and 6 bases at J, with 11 bases in the middle. The DNA of the CDR3 is TGTGCCAGCAGTACCAGGGCTGGCAATGAGCAGTTCTTC. Its protein is CASSTRAGNEQFF.